These 12 T cell receptor beta chains came from one sample sequenced in a study of T-cell memory formation after mild COVID-19 (dated by TCRdb to about 2021). Libraries were prepared through 5' RACE. The sequencing machine was an Illumina NovaSeq 6000. TCRdb trimmed public reads at Q25 via fastp, called clones via MiXCR and kept in-frame beta chains. CDR3 protein duplicates are merged, each entry listing the most common genes and DNA. For this sample the table gives more than 110,000 distinct CDR3 sequences, of which 11% to 15% were detected only once. In total, the top ten clones hold under 30% of the sample. Sequenced material: PBMCs or a T cell subset sorted from them (not recorded which). These receptors were obtained from an adult woman who had mild COVID-19 (a few samples of this study predate the infection). The sample titles of this study are shuffled in the database, so cell type and time point are left out; the donor was told from shared clones.

This sequence joins TRBV6-6 and TRBJ2-3; TRBD1 matches 9 bases. V lost 2 bases to trimming and J lost 5 bases; unmatched junction nucleotides: 11. Germline V lookup: CDR1 MNHNY, CDR2 SVGAGI (reference sequence). CDR3 length: 17 residues. Here the CDR3 reads CASSYDRDRVILDTQYF. DNA for the CDR3: TGTGCCAGCAGTTACGACCGGGACAGGGTGATTTTAGATACGCAGTATTTT.

This clonotype was seen only a few times. The chain carries TRBV20-1 and TRBJ2-7, with 10 positions matching TRBD2. This CDR3 has 14 amino acids. Losses at the gene ends were 6 bases for V and 1 base for J; bases not matched to a gene: 6. Germline assignment: CDR1 DFQATT and CDR2 SNEGSKA (reference sequence). CDR3 nucleotides: TGCAGTGCGGAACCGGGACTAGCGTCCTACGAGCAGTACTTC. It translates to CSAEPGLASYEQYF.

A remark on this clonotype: Germline is not matched at one junction end, which may reflect a read error. V usage is TRBV7-9 and J usage is TRBJ1-3, with 8 bases lining up with TRBD1. Germline-derived CDR1 and CDR2 are SEHNR and FQNEAQ (reference sequence). This CDR3 is 17 amino acids long. The DNA for the CDR3 is TGTGCCTGCAGCACTAGACCAGGGGGCCTCCCTGGAAACACCATATATTTT. It codes for CACSTRPGGLPGNTIYF. Looking up the rest from reference TRBV7-9 and TRBJ1-3 gives the full variable domain: DTGVSQNPRHKITKRGQNVTFRCDPISEHNRLYWYRQTLGQGPEFLTYFQNEAQLEKSRLLSDRFSAERPKGSFSTLEIQRTEQGDSAMYLCACSTRPGGLPGNTIYFGEGSWLTVV.

This sequence joins TRBV5-1 and TRBJ2-7; maybe TRBD2 (5 bases). CDR1 and CDR2 (germline): SGHRS, YFSETQ. V shed 0 bases and J shed 3 bases, with 16 bases lying between them. The length of the CDR3 is 16 residues. The CDR3 DNA reads TGCGCCAGCAGCTTGGGGGATAGCGAACCATACTACGAGCAGTACTTC. The encoded protein is CASSLGDSEPYYEQYF. The variable domain in full, completed from reference TRBV5-1 and TRBJ2-7, reads KAGVTQTPRYLIKTRGQQVTLSCSPISGHRSVSWYQQTPGQGLQFLFEYFSETQRNKGNFPGRFSGRQFSNSRSEMNVSTLELGDSALYLCASSLGDSEPYYEQYFGPGTRLTVT.

The chain carries TRBV11-2 and TRBJ2-7; D tentatively fits TRBD1 or TRBD2 (5 bases each). Trimming stripped 6 bases from V and 4 bases from J, with 22 bases between. CDR1 and CDR2 from the germline V gene are SGHAT and FQNNGV. The CDR3 loop spans 16 amino acids. The CDR3 sequence is CASSREGTPFHYEQYF. The DNA for the CDR3 is TGTGCCAGCAGTCGAGAGGGGACCCCCTTCCATTACGAGCAGTACTTC.

This clonotype was counted a few times. The chain carries TRBV30 and TRBJ2-7, with 8 bases matching TRBD1. Germline CDR1 and CDR2: GTSNPN and SVGIG (reference sequence). Losses at the gene ends were 5 bases for V and 5 bases for J; bases not matched to a gene: 8. There are 13 residues in the CDR3. CDR3 in amino acids: CAWDRGTSDEQYF. CDR3 coding DNA: TGTGCCTGGGACAGGGGAACTTCCGACGAGCAGTACTTC.

This clonotype has at least ten counts. This rearrangement joins TRBV29-1 to TRBJ2-7; weak D call: TRBD1 (5 bases). Germline V lookup: CDR1 SQVTM, CDR2 ANQGSEA. V gave up 1 base and J gave up 9 bases, with 19 bases separating them. The CDR3 consists of 14 residues. The CDR3 DNA follows: TGCAGCGTTGAAGTAGGGGCAGGTCCTATCGGGCAGTACTTC. This encodes CSVEVGAGPIGQYF.

This clonotype appeared a few times. This chain joins TRBV5-1 and TRBJ2-3; 8 nucleotides align to TRBD2. The CDR3 runs to 16 residues. In germline, CDR1 is SGHRS, CDR2 YFSETQ. V dropped 7 bases and J dropped 0; count of bases not matched to a gene: 10. CDR3 amino acids: CASWASGSLSTDTQYF. In DNA form, the CDR3 reads TGCGCCAGCTGGGCTAGCGGGTCCCTTAGCACAGATACGCAGTATTTT.

V and J are TRBV2 and TRBJ2-1, with 7 bases fitting TRBD2. Unmatched junction bases numbered 11, after V lost 6 bases and J lost 3 bases. The CDR3 is 16 residues long. CDR1 SNHLY and CDR2 FYNNEI come from the germline V gene. The CDR3 region is CASRGVAREIYNEQFF. The CDR3 region has the DNA TGTGCCAGCAGAGGGGTGGCGCGGGAGATCTACAATGAGCAGTTCTTC. Full variable domain (outside the CDR3, taken from reference TRBV2 and TRBJ2-1): EPEVTQTPSHQVTQMGQEVILRCVPISNHLYFYWYRQILGQKVEFLVSFYNNEISEKSEIFDDQFSVERPDGSNFTLKIRSTKLEDSAMYFCASRGVAREIYNEQFFGPGTRLTVL.

This clonotype turned up a few times. V gene TRBV3-1 combines with J gene TRBJ2-4; 15 bases line up with TRBD2. Trimming took 3 bases from V and 7 from J; bases not matched to a gene: 10. Germline assignment: CDR1 LGHDT and CDR2 YNNKEL (reference sequence). The length of the CDR3 is 18 residues. The CDR3: CASSQVGTSGGPWNIQYF. Here the CDR3 DNA reads TGTGCCAGCAGCCAGGTTGGGACTAGCGGGGGGCCGTGGAACATTCAGTACTTC.

This clonotype has more than one count but fewer than ten. This sequence joins TRBV6-5 and TRBJ1-2; tentative D call: TRBD1 (6 bases). The CDR3 is made up of 14 amino acids. Deletions cut 5 bases from V and 5 bases from J, with 15 bases between. Germline loops: CDR1 MNHEY, CDR2 SVGAGI. CDR3: CASSQGATGYGYTF. The CDR3, as DNA: TGTGCCAGCAGTCAAGGTGCTACAGGGTATGGCTACACCTTC.

This clonotype has more than one count but fewer than ten. The gene calls are TRBV7-3 and TRBJ2-5; no clear D gene. Germline loops: CDR1 SGHTA, CDR2 FQGTGA. V lost 1 base to trimming and J lost 2 bases, with 11 bases between them. The CDR3 extends over 15 amino acids. CDR3 nucleotides: TGTGCCAGCAGCTTAAGTGGCTACGTACAAGAGACCCAGTACTTC. The encoded protein is CASSLSGYVQETQYF.